The next 5 T cell receptor beta chains were all read from a single sample in a study of a mutant IDH1 vaccine in newly diagnosed glioma. As to time point: week 11, during vaccination. What each vaccine dose contained was 300 ug of mutant IDH1 20-mer peptide, accompanied by topical imiquimod. TCRdb's copy holds only in-frame clones and misses some; the assay was immunoSEQ multiplex PCR. The sample records 30,000 to 45,000 clones, 80% being singletons. No antigen has been identified for these receptors. The sample here was peripheral blood mononuclear cells (PBMCs), taken from a glioma patient whose treatment included an IDH1 peptide vaccine. These receptors all stem from a woman in her twenties or thirties with glioma. Some clones in this sample may be carry-over from other donors' samples.

This clone was seen just once. At the DNA level, this CDR3 is encoded by other sequences in the same sample as well. The chain joins TRBV4-2 to TRBJ2-1; 10 nucleotides agree with TRBD2. V dropped 0 bases and J dropped 0; count of bases not matched to a gene: 5. Germline V gives CDR1 LGHNA, CDR2 YNFKEQ. The CDR3 sequence is 18 residues long. This CDR3 reads CASSQDVVAGGSYNEQFF. The CDR3 DNA sequence: TGTGCCAGCAGCCAAGATGTGGTAGCGGGGGGCTCCTACAATGAGCAGTTCTTC.

V usage is TRBV30 and J usage is TRBJ2-7; possible D gene TRBD1, 5 bases. The V end lost 1 base, the J end lost 6 bases, and 19 bases lay between the germline ends. Germline CDR1 reads GTSNPN; CDR2 reads SVGIG (reference sequence). The CDR3 consists of 15 residues. As DNA, the CDR3 is TGTGCCTGGAGTGCTGGTCAGGGCTCCCTCAGCGAGCAGTACTTC. Translation gives CAWSAGQGSLSEQYF. The full variable domain, its missing parts supplied by reference TRBV30 and TRBJ2-7, is SQTIHQWPATLVQPVGSPLSLECTVEGTSNPNLYWYRQAAGRGLQLLFYSVGIGQISSEVPQNLSASRPQDRQFILSSKKLLLSDSGFYLCAWSAGQGSLSEQYFGPGTRLTVT.

The chain has TRBV2 and TRBJ2-1; D not resolved. The V gene lost 8 bases and the J gene lost 10 bases, with 15 bases spanning the gap. From germline, CDR1 is SNHLY and CDR2 FYNNEI. The CDR3 totals 12 residues. CDR3 protein: CASETRVGEQFF. The CDR3 nucleotides are TGTGCCAGCGAAACCCGCGTCGGCGAGCAGTTCTTC.

The rearrangement links TRBV21-1 to TRBJ1-5. TRBV21-1 is given as a pseudogene. The CDR3 consists of 15 residues. The CDR3 sequence is CASTGRETSNQPQHF. The DNA of the CDR3 is TGTGCCAGCACCGGACGGGAAACAAGCAATCAGCCCCAGCATTTT.

This chain connects TRBV2 to TRBJ2-1; 7 bases match TRBD1. The CDR3 runs to 16 residues. The germline V gene encodes CDR1 SNHLY and CDR2 FYNNEI. V lost 4 bases to trimming and J lost 7 bases; unmatched junction nucleotides: 13. CDR3 coding DNA: TGTGCCAGCAGTGCCCTACCCCCCGACAGGGCAAATGAGCAGTTCTTC. Amino acid sequence: CASSALPPDRANEQFF.